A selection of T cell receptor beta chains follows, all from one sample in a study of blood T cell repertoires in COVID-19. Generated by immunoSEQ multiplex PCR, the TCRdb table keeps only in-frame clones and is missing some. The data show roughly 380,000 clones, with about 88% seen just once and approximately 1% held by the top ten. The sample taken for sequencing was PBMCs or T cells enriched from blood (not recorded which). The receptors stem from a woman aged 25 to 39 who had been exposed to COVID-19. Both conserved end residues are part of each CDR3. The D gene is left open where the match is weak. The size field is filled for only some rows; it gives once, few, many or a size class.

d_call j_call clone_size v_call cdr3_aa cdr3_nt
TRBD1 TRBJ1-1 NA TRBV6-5 CASRAQGGTEAFF TGTGCCAGCAGAGCACAGGGGGGTACTGAAGCTTTCTTT
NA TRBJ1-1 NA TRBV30 CAWSVRGNTEAFF TGTGCCTGGAGTGTGCGGGGGAACACTGAAGCTTTCTTT
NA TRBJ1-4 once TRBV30 CAWRRTVNEKLFF TGTGCCTGGAGACGGACAGTAAATGAAAAACTGTTTTTT
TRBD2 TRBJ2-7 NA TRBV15 CATSTGLAGAPYEQYF TGTGCCACCAGCACAGGACTAGCGGGAGCCCCCTACGAGCAGTACTTC
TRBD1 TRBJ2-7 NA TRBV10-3 CAISGTGFHEQYF TGTGCCATCAGCGGGACAGGGTTCCACGAGCAGTACTTC
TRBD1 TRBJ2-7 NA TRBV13 CASTRQGPLGEQYF TGTGCCAGCACCCGACAGGGACCCCTCGGGGAGCAGTACTTC
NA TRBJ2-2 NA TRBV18 CASSPRTGELFF TGTGCCAGCTCACCCCGCACCGGGGAGCTGTTTTTT
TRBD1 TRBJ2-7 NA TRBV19 CASSSGTVLSYEQYF TGTGCCAGTAGTTCCGGGACAGTATTATCCTACGAGCAGTACTTC
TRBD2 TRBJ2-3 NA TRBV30 CAWMKGTSGTDTQYF TGTGCCTGGATGAAAGGGACTAGCGGTACAGATACGCAGTATTTT
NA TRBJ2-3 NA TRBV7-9 CASSWDRLGLGDTQYF TGTGCCAGCAGCTGGGACCGACTAGGTCTAGGAGATACGCAGTATTTT
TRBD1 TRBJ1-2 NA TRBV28 CASQPEGQGAGNYGYTF TGTGCCAGCCAACCCGAGGGACAGGGGGCTGGGAACTATGGCTACACCTTC
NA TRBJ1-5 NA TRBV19 CATNVQPQHF TGTGCCACCAATGTTCAGCCCCAGCATTTT
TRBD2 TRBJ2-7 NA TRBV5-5 CASSSLAVGGRGYEQYF TGTGCCAGCAGCTCCCTAGCGGTAGGCGGCCGGGGCTACGAGCAGTACTTC
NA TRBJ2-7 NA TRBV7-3 CASSLSGYEQYF TGTGCCAGCAGCTTATCGGGATACGAGCAGTACTTC
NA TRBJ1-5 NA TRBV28 CASSFGRGLNQPQHF TGTGCCAGCAGTTTTGGCAGGGGCCTAAATCAGCCCCAGCATTTT
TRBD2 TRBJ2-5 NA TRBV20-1 CSASGASGLEETQYF TGCAGTGCTAGTGGGGCTAGCGGGCTGGAAGAGACCCAGTACTTC
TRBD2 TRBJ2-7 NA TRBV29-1 CSVGGTSGRPPREQYF TGCAGCGTTGGCGGGACTAGCGGGCGGCCGCCGCGCGAGCAGTACTTC
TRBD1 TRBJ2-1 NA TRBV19 CASRLDRATYNEQFF TGTGCCAGTAGGCTAGACAGGGCTACCTACAATGAGCAGTTCTTC
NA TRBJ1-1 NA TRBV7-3 CASSPGQNTEAFF TGTGCCAGCAGCCCGGGACAGAACACTGAAGCTTTCTTT
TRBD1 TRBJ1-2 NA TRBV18 CASYLDRGLYYGYTF TGTGCCAGCTACTTGGACAGGGGCCTTTACTATGGCTACACCTTC
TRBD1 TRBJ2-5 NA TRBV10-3 CAISERGLETQYF TGTGCCATCAGTGAGAGGGGGCTGGAGACCCAGTACTTC
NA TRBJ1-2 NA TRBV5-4 CASSLDIRGRNVFYGYTF TGTGCCAGCAGCTTGGATATTCGGGGTCGAAACGTTTTCTATGGCTACACCTTC
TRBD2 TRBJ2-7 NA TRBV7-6 CASSFGTSVYEQYF TGTGCCAGCAGCTTTGGGACTAGCGTCTACGAGCAGTACTTC
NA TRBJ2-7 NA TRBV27 CASSYTQDPYEQYF TGTGCCAGCAGTTATACACAGGACCCCTACGAGCAGTACTTC
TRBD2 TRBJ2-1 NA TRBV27 CASTSSGSYNEQFF TGTGCCAGCACATCAAGCGGGAGTTACAATGAGCAGTTCTTC
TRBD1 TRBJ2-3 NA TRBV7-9 CASSLGTGSDTQYF TGTGCCAGCAGCTTAGGGACAGGGTCAGATACGCAGTATTTT
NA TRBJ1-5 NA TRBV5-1 CASSPAPQGTNQPQHF TGCGCCAGCAGCCCTGCCCCACAGGGAACTAATCAGCCCCAGCATTTT
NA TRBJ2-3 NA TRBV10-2 CASRTGTEVGDTQYF TGCGCCAGCAGAACCGGGACTGAAGTGGGAGATACGCAGTATTTT
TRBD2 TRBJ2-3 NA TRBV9 CASSVVAGEGTQYF TGTGCCAGCAGCGTAGTGGCGGGGGAAGGTACGCAGTATTTT
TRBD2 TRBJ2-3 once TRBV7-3 CASSLMPTSGTADTQYF TGTGCCAGCAGCTTAATGCCAACTAGCGGGACCGCAGATACGCAGTATTTT
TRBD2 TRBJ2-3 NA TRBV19 CASSTGTSGSTDTQYF TGTGCCAGTAGTACCGGGACTAGCGGGAGCACAGATACGCAGTATTTT
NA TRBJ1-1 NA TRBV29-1 CSAGYANTEAFF TGCAGCGCCGGGTACGCGAACACTGAAGCTTTCTTT
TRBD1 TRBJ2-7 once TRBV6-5 CASTKGDRGYEQYF TGTGCCAGCACCAAAGGGGACAGGGGGTACGAGCAGTACTTC
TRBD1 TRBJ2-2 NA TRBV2 CASSPGTGGTGELFF TGTGCCAGCAGCCCGGGCACAGGGGGGACCGGGGAGCTGTTTTTT
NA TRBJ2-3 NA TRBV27 CASSPTAGSSTDTQYF TGTGCCAGCAGTCCGACCGCGGGATCTAGCACAGATACGCAGTATTTT
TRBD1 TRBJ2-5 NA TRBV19 CASRKGQRYQETQYF TGTGCCAGTAGAAAGGGACAGAGATACCAAGAGACCCAGTACTTC
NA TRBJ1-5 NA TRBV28 CASRQPGHSNQPQHF TGTGCCAGCAGGCAACCTGGACATAGCAATCAGCCCCAGCATTTT
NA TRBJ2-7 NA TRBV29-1 CSVEYGGTSSYEQYF TGCAGCGTTGAATACGGAGGGACGAGCTCCTACGAGCAGTACTTC
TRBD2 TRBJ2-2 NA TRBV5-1 CASSRRTSGRTDTGELFF TGCGCCAGCAGCCGCCGGACTAGCGGGAGAACGGACACCGGGGAGCTGTTTTTT
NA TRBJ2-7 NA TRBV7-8 CASSLVQRVDEQYF TGTGCCAGCAGCTTAGTGCAGCGGGTGGACGAGCAGTACTTC
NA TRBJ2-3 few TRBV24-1 CATSLSGSQTDTQYF TGTGCCACCAGTCTTTCCGGGAGTCAGACAGATACGCAGTATTTT
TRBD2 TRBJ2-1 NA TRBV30 CAWSYLVASGNNEQFF TGTGCCTGGAGTTATTTGGTGGCTAGCGGCAACAATGAGCAGTTCTTC
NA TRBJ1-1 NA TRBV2 CASSEALEALRDTEAFF TGTGCCAGCAGTGAAGCGCTTGAGGCCTTGAGGGACACTGAAGCTTTCTTT
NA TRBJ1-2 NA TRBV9 CASSVGGGFNGYTF TGTGCCAGCAGCGTAGGAGGGGGTTTCAATGGCTACACCTTC
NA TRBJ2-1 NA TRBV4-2 CASSQERGANEQFF TGTGCCAGCAGCCAGGAGAGAGGTGCCAATGAGCAGTTCTTC
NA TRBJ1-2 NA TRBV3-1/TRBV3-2 CASSSPGHAYGYTF TGTGCCAGCAGCTCTCCGGGACACGCCTATGGCTACACCTTC
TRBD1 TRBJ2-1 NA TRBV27 CASSLATGGDYNEQFF TGTGCCAGCAGTTTAGCGACAGGGGGCGACTACAATGAGCAGTTCTTC
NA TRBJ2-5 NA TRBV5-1 CASSLGQKETQYF TGCGCCAGCAGCTTGGGACAGAAAGAGACCCAGTACTTC
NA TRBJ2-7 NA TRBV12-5 CASARPGGAYEQYF TGTGCTAGTGCTCGCCCGGGGGGCGCCTACGAGCAGTACTTC
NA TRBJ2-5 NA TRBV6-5 CASRTQETQYF TGTGCCAGCAGGACACAAGAGACCCAGTACTTC
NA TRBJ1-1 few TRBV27 CASSLLRTPDTEAFF TGTGCCAGCAGTTTACTCCGGACACCCGACACTGAAGCTTTCTTT
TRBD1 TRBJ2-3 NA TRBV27 CASSTPQGGTDTQYF TGTGCCAGCAGTACCCCACAGGGGGGTACAGATACGCAGTATTTT
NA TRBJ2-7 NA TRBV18 CASSPPGPVSYEQYF TGTGCCAGCTCACCACCGGGGCCAGTTTCCTACGAGCAGTACTTC
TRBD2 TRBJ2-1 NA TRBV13 CASRLAGVRNEQFF TGTGCCAGCAGGCTAGCGGGAGTTCGCAATGAGCAGTTCTTC
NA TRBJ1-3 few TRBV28 CASSLGQASGNTIYF TGTGCCAGCAGTTTAGGACAAGCCTCTGGAAACACCATATATTTT
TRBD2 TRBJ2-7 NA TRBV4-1 CASSLWTSDNEQYF TGCGCCAGCAGCCTCTGGACTAGCGATAACGAGCAGTACTTC
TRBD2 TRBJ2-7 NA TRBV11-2 CASIPSGSWYEQYF TGTGCCAGCATCCCCAGCGGGAGTTGGTACGAGCAGTACTTC
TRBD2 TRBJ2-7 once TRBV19 CATRTSGVEQYF TGTGCCACAAGGACTAGCGGGGTAGAGCAGTACTTC
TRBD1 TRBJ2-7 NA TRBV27 CASSYRQGGSYEQYF TGTGCCAGCAGTTATCGACAGGGCGGGTCCTACGAGCAGTACTTC
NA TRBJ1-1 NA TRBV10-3 CAISESGTEAFF TGTGCCATCAGTGAGTCCGGTACTGAAGCTTTCTTT